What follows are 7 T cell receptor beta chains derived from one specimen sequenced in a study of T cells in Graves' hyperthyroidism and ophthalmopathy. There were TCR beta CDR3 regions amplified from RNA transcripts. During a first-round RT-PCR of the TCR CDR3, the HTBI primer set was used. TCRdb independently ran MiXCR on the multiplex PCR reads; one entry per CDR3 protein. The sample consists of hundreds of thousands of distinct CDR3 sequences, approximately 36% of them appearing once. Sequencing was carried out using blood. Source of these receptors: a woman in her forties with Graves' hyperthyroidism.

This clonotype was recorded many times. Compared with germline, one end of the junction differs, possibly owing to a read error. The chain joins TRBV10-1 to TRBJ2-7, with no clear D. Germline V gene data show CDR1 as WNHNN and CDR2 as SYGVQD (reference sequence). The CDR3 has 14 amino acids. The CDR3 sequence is CVSSEVLGSYEQYF. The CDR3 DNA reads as TGCGTCAGCAGTGAGGTTCTGGGTTCCTACGAGCAGTACTTC.

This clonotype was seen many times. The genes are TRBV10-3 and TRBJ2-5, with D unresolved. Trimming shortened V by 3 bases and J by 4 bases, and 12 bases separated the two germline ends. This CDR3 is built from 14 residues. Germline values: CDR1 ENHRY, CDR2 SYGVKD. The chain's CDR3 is CAISDWSNPETQYF. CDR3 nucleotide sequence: TGTGCCATCAGTGATTGGTCTAATCCAGAGACCCAGTACTTC.

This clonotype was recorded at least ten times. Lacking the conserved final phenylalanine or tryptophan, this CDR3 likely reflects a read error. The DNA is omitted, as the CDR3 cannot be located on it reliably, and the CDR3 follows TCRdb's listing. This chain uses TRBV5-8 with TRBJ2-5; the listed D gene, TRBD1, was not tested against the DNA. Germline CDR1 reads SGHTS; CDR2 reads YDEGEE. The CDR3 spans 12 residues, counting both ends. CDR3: CASSLVRGVPFL.

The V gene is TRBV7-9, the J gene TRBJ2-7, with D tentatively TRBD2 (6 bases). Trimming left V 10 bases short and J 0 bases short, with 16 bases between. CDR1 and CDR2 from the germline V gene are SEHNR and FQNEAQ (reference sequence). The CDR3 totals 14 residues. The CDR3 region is CAMTPTGLSYEQYF. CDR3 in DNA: TGTGCCATGACACCGACGGGACTCTCCTACGAGCAGTACTTC.

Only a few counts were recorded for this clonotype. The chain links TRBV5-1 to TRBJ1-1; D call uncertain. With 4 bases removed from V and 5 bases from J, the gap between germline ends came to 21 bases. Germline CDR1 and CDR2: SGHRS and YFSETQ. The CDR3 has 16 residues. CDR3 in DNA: TGCGCCAGCAGCCAAGATCTGTACAGATCGGGGACTGAAGCTTTCTTT. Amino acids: CASSQDLYRSGTEAFF.

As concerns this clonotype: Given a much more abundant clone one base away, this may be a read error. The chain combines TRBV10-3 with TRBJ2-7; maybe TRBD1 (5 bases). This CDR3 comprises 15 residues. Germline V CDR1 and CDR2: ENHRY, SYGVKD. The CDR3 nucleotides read TGTGTCATCAGTGAGTCGGACAAGACTTACTACGAGCAGTACTTC. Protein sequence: CVISESDKTYYEQYF.

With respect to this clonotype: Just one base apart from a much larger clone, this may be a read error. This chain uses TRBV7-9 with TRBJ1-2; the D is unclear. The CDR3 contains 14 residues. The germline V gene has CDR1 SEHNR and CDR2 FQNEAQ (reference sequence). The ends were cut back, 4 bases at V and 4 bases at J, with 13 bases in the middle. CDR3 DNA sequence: TGTGCCAGCAGCTACCCGGGAAAAAGCTATGGCTACACCTTC. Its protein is CASSYPGKSYGYTF.